The clone carrying this T cell receptor (beta chain) has only a few counts. Antigen unknown. The record originates from a study of T cells after yellow fever vaccination. The CDR3 is made up of 15 amino acids. V lost 4 bases and J 0 bases, leaving 10 bases between the germline ends. A 5'RACE template-switching step, the method used to make TCR cDNA, added a universal primer site and UMIs. MiXCR, applied by TCRdb to the 5' RACE reads, yields one record per CDR3 protein. The sample lists around 350,000 distinct CDR3 sequences, under 7.5% occurring once. Whole-study results and caveats: Sorted repertoires could include abundant contaminating clonotypes from bulk cells.

This TCR was sampled from a man aged 30 to 45 who received the YFV17D yellow fever vaccine. The sample here was PBMCs, taken 5 days after the yellow fever booster vaccination. This chain links TRBV23-1 with TRBJ2-1; possibly TRBD2 for D (6 bases). TRBV23-1 is assigned to the ORF class and has an uncertain function. CDR3: CASSLLALSYNEQFF. CDR3 sequence (DNA): TGCGCCAGCAGTCTTCTAGCGCTCTCCTACAATGAGCAGTTCTTC.